The TCR beta chain under discussion was sequenced for a study of T cell responses to AZD1222 COVID-19 vaccine. Overall study findings and caveats: Sampled repertoires all dated from after the peak T cell response. Spike-specific TCR repertoires showed rising breadth and depth after two AZD1222 doses.

The CDR3 length is 14 residues. CDR1 and CDR2 from the germline V gene are GTSNPN and SVGIG (reference sequence). Trimming removed 3 bases at V and 10 bases at J, with 16 bases between. TCRdb's table, derived via immunoSEQ multiplex PCR, lists solely in-frame clones and lacks some. The sample lists roughly 100,000 clones, around 84% seen once, with roughly 1.4% in the top ten. Comments on this clone: What it recognizes is unknown.

The rearrangement links TRBV30 to TRBJ1-6; maybe TRBD1 (5 bases). This clonotype was sampled from an adult in good health. The source material was peripheral blood, sampled on day 0 of AZD1222 vaccination. This chain's CDR3 is CAWSLTTGESPLHF. The CDR3 nucleotides are TGTGCCTGGAGCCTAACTACGGGGGAATCACCCCTCCACTTT.